The sequence of this T cell receptor (beta chain) was determined in a study of blood T cell repertoires in COVID-19. Study details: The study drew acute and convalescent COVID-19 samples from the United States, Italy and Spain. Nucleic acid was either cDNA or gDNA, and it came from T cells, B-cell-depleted T cells, or PBMCs.

Per the study methods: Scientists estimated how many nucleated cells there were by amplifying reference gene primers. Libraries were prepared by immunoSEQ multiplex PCR; TCRdb keeps only in-frame clonotypes and omits some of them. V and J calls and clone size follow that table, whereas D and trimming were derived from the DNA. In the table there are almost 250,000 clones, roughly 83% of which are singletons. Patients from Seattle were sampled longitudinally, starting during active infection. The clonotype was recovered from a woman of 80 years or more with COVID-19, enrolled during active disease. Sequencing was carried out using peripheral blood.

CDR3 protein: CASSLWGGARVNNEQFF. Written as DNA, the CDR3 is TGTGCCAGCAGCTTATGGGGGGGGGCCCGCGTGAACAATGAGCAGTTCTTC. V usage is TRBV7-2 and J usage is TRBJ2-1, with D possibly being TRBD2 (7 bases). The V gene's germline CDR1 is SGHTA and CDR2 FQGNSA. The CDR3 is 17 amino acids. The germline V and J ends were trimmed by 2 bases and 5 bases, with 19 bases remaining between them.